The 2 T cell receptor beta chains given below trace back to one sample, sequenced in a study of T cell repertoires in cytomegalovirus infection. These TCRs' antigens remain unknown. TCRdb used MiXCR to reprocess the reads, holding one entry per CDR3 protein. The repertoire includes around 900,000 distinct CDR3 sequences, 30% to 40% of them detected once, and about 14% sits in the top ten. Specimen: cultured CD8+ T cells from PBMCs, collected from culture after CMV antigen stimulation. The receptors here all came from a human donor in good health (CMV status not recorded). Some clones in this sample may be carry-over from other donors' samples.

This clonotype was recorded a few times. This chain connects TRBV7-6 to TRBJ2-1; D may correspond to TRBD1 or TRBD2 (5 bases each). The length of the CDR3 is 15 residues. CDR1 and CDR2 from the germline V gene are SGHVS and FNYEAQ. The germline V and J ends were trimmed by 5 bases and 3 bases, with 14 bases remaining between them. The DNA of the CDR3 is TGTGCCAGCAGCCCCCCGGGGCTGATCTACAATGAGCAGTTCTTC. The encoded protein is CASSPPGLIYNEQFF.

In DNA form, the CDR3 reads TGTGCCAGTATGGGATGGCGGGGGGGCTACAATGAGCAGTTCTTC. Amino acids: CASMGWRGGYNEQFF. This chain links TRBV19 with TRBJ2-1; 9 bases agree with TRBD2. The CDR3 runs to 15 residues. V lost 7 bases to trimming and J lost 3 bases; unmatched junction nucleotides: 7. CDR1 LNHDA and CDR2 SQIVND come from the germline V gene (reference sequence).